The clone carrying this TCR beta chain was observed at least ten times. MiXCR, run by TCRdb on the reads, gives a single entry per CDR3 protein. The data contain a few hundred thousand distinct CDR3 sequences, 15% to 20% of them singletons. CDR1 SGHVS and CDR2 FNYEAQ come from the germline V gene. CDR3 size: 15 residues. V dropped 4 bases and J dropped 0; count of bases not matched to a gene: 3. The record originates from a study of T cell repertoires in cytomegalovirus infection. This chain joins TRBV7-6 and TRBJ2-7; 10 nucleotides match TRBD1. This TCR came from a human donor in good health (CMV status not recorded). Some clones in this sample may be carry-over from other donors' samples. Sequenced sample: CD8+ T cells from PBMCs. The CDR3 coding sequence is TGTGCCAGCAGCTACGGGACAGGGGCCTCCTACGAGCAGTACTTC. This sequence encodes CASSYGTGASYEQYF. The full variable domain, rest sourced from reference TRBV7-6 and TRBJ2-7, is GAGVSQSPRYKVTKRGQDVALRCDPISGHVSLYWYRQALGQGPEFLTYFNYEAQQDKSGLPNDRFSAERPEGSISTLTIQRTEQRDSAMYRCASSYGTGASYEQYFGPGTRLTVT.